The 29 T cell receptor beta chains given below trace back to one sample, sequenced in a study of blood T cell repertoires in COVID-19. The repertoire was sequenced with immunoSEQ multiplex PCR; TCRdb's copy has only in-frame clones and lacks some. The sample records about 140,000 clones, approximately 78% being singletons. The sequenced material came from peripheral blood. The source of these receptors is a woman older than 75 with acute or convalescent COVID-19.

The CDR3 DNA reads TGTGCCAGCAGTTGGTTAGATGGCGGGGGGGCCAGGGAGACCCAGTACTTC. Translated: CASSWLDGGGARETQYF. This chain joins TRBV28 and TRBJ2-5, with 9 bases that match TRBD2. The V segment lost 4 bases and the J segment 5 bases; nucleotides outside the gene matches: 14. The germline CDR1 and CDR2 sequences are MDHEN and SYDVKM. The CDR3 totals 17 residues. The full variable domain, its missing parts supplied by reference TRBV28 and TRBJ2-5, is DVKVTQSSRYLVKRTGEKVFLECVQDMDHENMFWYRQDPGLGLRLIYFSYDVKMKEKGDIPEGYSVSREKKERFSLILESASTNQTSMYLCASSWLDGGGARETQYFGPGTRLLVL.

The genes are TRBV3-1 (or the pseudogene TRBV3-2) and TRBJ1-1; D is perhaps TRBD1 (6 bases). Trimming took off 4 bases at V and 0 bases at J, with 9 bases between the two ends. Germline values: CDR1 LGHDT, CDR2 YNNKEL (reference sequence). CDR3 length: 14 amino acids. In DNA, the CDR3 is TGTGCCAGCAGCCTTTCAGGGGTGAACACTGAAGCTTTCTTT. Amino acid sequence: CASSLSGVNTEAFF.

J is TRBJ2-3 and V is TRBV5-1; D uncertain. The CDR3 has 14 residues. In germline, CDR1 is SGHRS, CDR2 YFSETQ. Trimming took 6 bases from V and 2 from J, leaving 13 bases between them. The CDR3, as DNA: TGCGCCAGCATGAAACAGCCCTCCACAGATACGCAGTATTTT. The encoded protein is CASMKQPSTDTQYF.

The gene calls are TRBV7-2 and TRBJ1-2, with a weak D call TRBD1 (5 bases). V gave up 7 bases and J gave up 2 bases, with 14 bases separating them. Germline V lookup: CDR1 SGHTA, CDR2 FQGNSA. CDR3 length equals 14 residues. CDR3 region: CASTLFGGNYGYTF. The CDR3 DNA reads as TGTGCCAGCACACTTTTTGGGGGGAACTATGGCTACACCTTC. The entire variable domain, with the rest obtained from reference TRBV7-2 and TRBJ1-2, is as follows: GAGVSQSPSNKVTEKGKDVELRCDPISGHTALYWYRQSLGQGLEFLIYFQGNSAPDKSGLPSDRFSAERTGGSVSTLTIQRTQQEDSAVYLCASTLFGGNYGYTFGSGTRLTVV.

This chain uses TRBV11-3 with TRBJ2-1, with D perhaps TRBD2 (6 bases). The CDR3 runs to 12 residues. V was cut by 0 bases and J by 12 bases, with 9 bases left in between. Germline V lookup: CDR1 SGHNT, CDR2 YENEEA. CDR3 coding DNA: TGTGCCAGCAGCTTAGACGGGAGCTTGCAGTTCTTC. Protein sequence: CASSLDGSLQFF.

The V call is TRBV15, the J call TRBJ2-5; weak D call: TRBD1 (6 bases). CDR3 length equals 16 residues. Per germline, CDR1 LNHNV and CDR2 YYDKDF (reference sequence). V was shortened by 0 bases and J by 5 bases, with 16 bases between the two germline ends. The chain's CDR3 is CATSRDTRGGWETQYF. CDR3 DNA sequence: TGTGCCACCAGCAGAGATACCAGGGGCGGTTGGGAGACCCAGTACTTC.

This chain connects TRBV18 to TRBJ2-3; 7 bases line up with TRBD1. The CDR3 consists of 14 residues. The J segment lost 3 bases and the V segment lost 6 bases, leaving 6 bases of the junction unmatched. Germline lookup yields CDR1 KGHSH and CDR2 LQKENI. The CDR3 sequence: CASSIDRVTDTQYF. CDR3 bases: TGTGCCAGCTCGATCGACAGGGTAACAGATACGCAGTATTTT.

The chain carries TRBV3-1 (or the pseudogene TRBV3-2) and TRBJ1-3; D is unresolved. The length of the CDR3 is 16 residues. The germline V gene encodes CDR1 LGHDT and CDR2 YNNKEL (reference sequence). Trimming cost V 6 bases and J 0 bases, with 15 bases left between them. CDR3 DNA sequence: TGTGCCAGCAGAGCGTCGGACGGGAACTCTGGAAACACCATATATTTT. It yields the protein CASRASDGNSGNTIYF.

This clone turned up a few times. This chain joins TRBV5-1 and TRBJ2-7; 10 positions match TRBD1. This CDR3 comprises 15 residues. Germline V CDR1 and CDR2: SGHRS, YFSETQ. V trimming: 4 bases; J trimming: 5 bases; junction bases outside the gene matches: 9. The CDR3 coding sequence is TGCGCCAGCAGCCAACCTCCGGGACAGGGGCACGAGCAGTACTTC. It yields the protein CASSQPPGQGHEQYF.

On this clone: At one of its ends the junction is not consistent with the germline gene, which may arise from a read error. The genes are TRBV5-1 and TRBJ1-2; TRBD1 aligns across 8 bases. The CDR3 spans 15 residues. CDR1 and CDR2 from the germline V gene are SGHRS and YFSETQ. In nucleotides, the CDR3 is TGCGCCAGCATGGGGTCAGGACAGGGCATCCAGGCTGAAAACTTC. Amino acids: CASMGSGQGIQAENF.

This clone appeared a single time. The V gene is TRBV19, the J gene TRBJ1-5, with 8 bases aligning to TRBD1. The germline CDR1 and CDR2 sequences are LNHDA and SQIVND (reference sequence). J lost 3 bases, V lost 8 bases, and 6 bases had no gene match. The CDR3 covers 14 residues. The CDR3 nucleotides read TGTGCCAGTGATGGACAGGGCCCCAATCAGCCCCAGCATTTT. Amino acids: CASDGQGPNQPQHF.

The chain is built from TRBV30 and TRBJ2-1, with 11 bases aligning to TRBD2. The trim removed 0 bases at V and 1 base at J, leaving 5 bases unmatched. The CDR3 extends over 17 amino acids. From germline, CDR1 is GTSNPN and CDR2 SVGIG (reference sequence). The CDR3 protein is CAWSVRLAGGSYNEQFF. CDR3 coding DNA: TGTGCCTGGAGTGTACGGCTAGCGGGAGGATCCTACAATGAGCAGTTCTTC.

This clone turned up a few times. The chain is built from TRBV27 and TRBJ1-1, with a tentative D call TRBD1 (5 bases). Germline lookup yields CDR1 MNHEY and CDR2 SMNVEV (reference sequence). There are 15 residues in the CDR3. Trimming took off 6 bases at V and 6 bases at J, with 20 bases between the two ends. Here the CDR3 DNA reads TGTGCCAGCAGGGGGGGGACCATTGCTGGTGCTGAAGCTTTCTTT. This translates into CASRGGTIAGAEAFF.

The chain uses TRBV19 and TRBJ1-5; 7 bases line up with TRBD1. This CDR3 has 15 residues. CDR1 is LNHDA, CDR2 SQIVND, per germline (reference sequence). The ends lost 4 bases at V and 2 bases at J; junction bases unmatched: 5. The CDR3 protein is CASSRLGTGNQPQHF. The CDR3 DNA sequence: TGTGCCAGTAGTAGACTAGGGACAGGCAATCAGCCCCAGCATTTT.

The genes are TRBV9 and TRBJ1-1; D is ambiguous. The germline V and J ends were trimmed by 0 bases and 0 bases, with 6 bases remaining between them. The CDR3 sequence is 14 residues long. Germline V gives CDR1 SGDLS, CDR2 YYNGEE. CDR3 in amino acids: CASSVVEVNTEAFF. Written as DNA, the CDR3 is TGTGCCAGCAGCGTAGTCGAGGTGAACACTGAAGCTTTCTTT.

The chain uses TRBV24-1 and TRBJ2-1; maybe TRBD2 (6 bases). The V end was cut by 4 bases, the J end by 8 bases, with 11 bases between. Germline V gene data show CDR1 as KGHDR and CDR2 as SFDVKD. This CDR3 is 13 amino acids long. CDR3: CATSDPKRDEQFF. Written as DNA, the CDR3 is TGTGCCACCAGTGACCCTAAGCGGGATGAGCAGTTCTTC.

The J gene is TRBJ1-1, the V gene TRBV9, with D possibly TRBD1 on 5 matching bases. Germline CDR1 is SGDLS and CDR2 is YYNGEE. CDR3 length: 14 amino acids. Trimming took 3 bases from V and 5 from J, leaving 14 bases between them. The CDR3 sequence: CASSASSGWTEAFF. The CDR3, as DNA: TGTGCCAGCAGCGCCTCTTCAGGGTGGACTGAAGCTTTCTTT.

J is TRBJ1-2 and V is TRBV4-1, with D uncertain. The CDR3 consists of 13 residues. CDR1 MGHRA and CDR2 YSYEKL come from the germline V gene. V was cut by 4 bases and J by 4 bases, with 10 bases left in between. CDR3 bases: TGCGCCAGCAGCCTGCGGATCTCCTATGGCTACACCTTC. It translates to CASSLRISYGYTF.

V usage is TRBV11-2 and J usage is TRBJ1-5; D unclear. The V end lost 5 bases, the J end lost 6 bases, and 8 bases lay between the germline ends. Germline V CDR1 and CDR2: SGHAT, FQNNGV. The CDR3 has 12 amino acids. The CDR3 DNA follows: TGTGCCAGCAGCCCACCGGGTCAGCCCCAGCATTTT. Residues: CASSPPGQPQHF.

V and J are TRBV12-3 or TRBV12-4 and TRBJ1-2, with TRBD1 identical over 10 bases. Trimming took 6 bases from V and 8 from J; bases not matched to a gene: 3. There are 12 residues in the CDR3. Here the CDR3 reads CASSPTGGGYTF. The CDR3, as DNA: TGTGCCAGCAGCCCGACAGGGGGCGGCTACACCTTC.

This sequence joins TRBV15 and TRBJ2-1; TRBD2 agrees at 11 bases. CDR1 and CDR2 (germline): LNHNV, YYDKDF (reference sequence). This CDR3 is 19 amino acids long. With V trimmed by 0 bases and J by 0 bases, 7 bases remained unmatched. Here the CDR3 reads CATSRDRDLAGGSYNEQFF. In DNA form, the CDR3 reads TGTGCCACCAGCAGAGATCGGGACCTAGCGGGGGGCTCCTACAATGAGCAGTTCTTC.

This clone occurred a few times. The V gene is TRBV19, the J gene TRBJ1-6; D is unclear. Germline-derived CDR1 and CDR2 are LNHDA and SQIVND (reference sequence). The CDR3 extends over 16 amino acids. Trimming stripped 4 bases from V and 0 bases from J, with 10 bases between. Here the CDR3 reads CASSTEGGSYNSPLHF. CDR3 nucleotide sequence: TGTGCCAGTAGTACCGAGGGTGGCTCCTATAATTCACCCCTCCACTTT.

The rearrangement joins TRBV30 to TRBJ1-6, with a weak D call TRBD1 (5 bases). This CDR3 region has 14 residues. The V end was cut by 0 bases, the J end by 10 bases, with 13 bases between. Germline CDR1 reads GTSNPN; CDR2 reads SVGIG (reference sequence). The CDR3 reads CAWSVLQGGSPLHF. The CDR3 nucleotides are TGTGCCTGGAGTGTATTGCAGGGTGGATCACCCCTCCACTTT.

This chain joins TRBV5-1 and TRBJ2-2; tentative D call: TRBD1 (5 bases). CDR3 size: 13 residues. V dropped 0 bases and J dropped 6 bases, with 6 bases sitting between them. Germline V gene sequence: CDR1 SGHRS, CDR2 YFSETQ. CDR3 in DNA: TGCGCCAGCAGCTTGGTAGGGGCCGGGGAGCTGTTTTTT. It encodes CASSLVGAGELFF. The whole variable domain, filled in from reference TRBV5-1 and TRBJ2-2, reads KAGVTQTPRYLIKTRGQQVTLSCSPISGHRSVSWYQQTPGQGLQFLFEYFSETQRNKGNFPGRFSGRQFSNSRSEMNVSTLELGDSALYLCASSLVGAGELFFGEGSRLTVL.

Only a few counts were recorded for this clone. The chain combines TRBV9 with TRBJ2-7, with D tentatively TRBD2 (6 bases). V lost 3 bases, J lost 2 bases, and 15 bases lay in between. CDR3 size: 15 residues. From germline, CDR1 is SGDLS and CDR2 YYNGEE. The DNA of the CDR3 is TGTGCCAGCAGCGCTTCCGGGACTTCTGCCTACGAGCAGTACTTC. Its translation: CASSASGTSAYEQYF.

The rearrangement joins TRBV11-2 to TRBJ1-2, with D maybe TRBD1 (5 bases). In germline, CDR1 is SGHAT, CDR2 FQNNGV. The CDR3 spans 17 residues. V was cut by 5 bases and J by 4 bases, with 23 bases left in between. The CDR3 is CASSPRTGGRWGYGYTF. DNA for the CDR3: TGTGCCAGCAGCCCGAGGACGGGGGGGAGGTGGGGCTATGGCTACACCTTC. Drawing the rest from reference TRBV11-2 and TRBJ1-2, the complete variable domain is EAGVAQSPRYKIIEKRQSVAFWCNPISGHATLYWYQQILGQGPKLLIQFQNNGVVDDSQLPKDRFSAERLKGVDSTLKIQPAKLEDSAVYLCASSPRTGGRWGYGYTFGSGTRLTVV.

The genes are TRBV7-8 and TRBJ2-7; 10 positions agree with TRBD1. Germline V gene lookup returns CDR1 SGHVS and CDR2 FQNEAQ. The CDR3 contains 14 residues. J lost 5 bases, V lost 5 bases, and 6 bases had no gene match. The CDR3 DNA reads TGTGCCAGCAGCATCGACAGGGGGCACCACGAGCAGTACTTC. Protein: CASSIDRGHHEQYF.

This sequence joins TRBV3-1 (or the pseudogene TRBV3-2) and TRBJ2-3; D ambiguous. The CDR3 is made up of 15 amino acids. V was cut by 4 bases and J by 0 bases, with 11 bases left in between. CDR1 is LGHDT and CDR2 is YNNKEL in the germline V gene (reference sequence). The CDR3 is CASSLSPGSTDTQYF. DNA of the CDR3: TGTGCCAGCAGCCTATCCCCCGGGAGCACAGATACGCAGTATTTT.

This sequence joins TRBV11-2 and TRBJ2-7; D is possibly TRBD1 (6 bases). This CDR3 comprises 15 residues. Germline V gene data show CDR1 as SGHAT and CDR2 as FQNNGV. Deletions cut 3 bases from V and 4 bases from J, with 16 bases between. In DNA, the CDR3 is TGTGCCAGCAGCTTTGTGGCAGGGGATACTTACGAGCAGTACTTC. Translation gives CASSFVAGDTYEQYF.